This T cell receptor beta chain was identified in a study of cytomegalovirus exposure and HLA in healthy donors. Study at large: Both the approximately 130 validation repertoires and the 666 first-cohort repertoires used the same platform, as reported by a later analysis. Study results and caveats: According to reports, the classifier identified cytomegalovirus status with high specificity and sensitivity. The CMV antigen specificity of a few CMV-associated chains was confirmed through in vitro analysis. A subsequent analysis found that TCR clusters from the first cohort also tended to co-occur in the 90 to 150 validation repertoires, with about 94% of cluster scores above 0.

Clones were read by immunoSEQ multiplex PCR, and TCRdb kept only the in-frame ones, dropping some. Of 100,000 to 120,000 clones in the sample, 88% were seen once. With regard to this clone: Its target is not known.

Sample: PBMCs. The clonotype originates from a woman in her 30s in good health and CMV-seropositive.

The CDR3 DNA follows: TGCGCCAGCAGCCAAGTCCCGGCCAGGGGGGTCGGAAACACCATATATTTT. Its protein is CASSQVPARGVGNTIYF. The rearrangement links TRBV4-3 to TRBJ1-3; 7 nucleotides line up with TRBD1. This CDR3 has 17 residues. CDR1 is LGHNA, CDR2 YSLEER, per germline. J was trimmed by 4 bases and V by 1 base; bases with no gene match: 10.